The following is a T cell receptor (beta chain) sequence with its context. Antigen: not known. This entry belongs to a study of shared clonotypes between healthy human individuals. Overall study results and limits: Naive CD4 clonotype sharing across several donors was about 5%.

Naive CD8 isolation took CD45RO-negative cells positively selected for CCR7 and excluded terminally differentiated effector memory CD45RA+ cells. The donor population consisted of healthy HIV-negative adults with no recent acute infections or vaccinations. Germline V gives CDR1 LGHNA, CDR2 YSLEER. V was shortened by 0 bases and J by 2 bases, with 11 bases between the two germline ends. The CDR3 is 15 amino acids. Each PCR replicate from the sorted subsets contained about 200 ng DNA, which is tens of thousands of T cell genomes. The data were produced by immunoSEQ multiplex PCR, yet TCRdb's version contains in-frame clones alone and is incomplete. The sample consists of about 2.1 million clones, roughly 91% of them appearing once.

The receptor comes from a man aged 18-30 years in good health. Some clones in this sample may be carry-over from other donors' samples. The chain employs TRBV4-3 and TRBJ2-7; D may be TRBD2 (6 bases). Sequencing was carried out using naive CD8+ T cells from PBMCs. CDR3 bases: TGCGCCAGCAGCCAAGAATGGGGGGTTGCCTACGAGCAGTACTTC. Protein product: CASSQEWGVAYEQYF.